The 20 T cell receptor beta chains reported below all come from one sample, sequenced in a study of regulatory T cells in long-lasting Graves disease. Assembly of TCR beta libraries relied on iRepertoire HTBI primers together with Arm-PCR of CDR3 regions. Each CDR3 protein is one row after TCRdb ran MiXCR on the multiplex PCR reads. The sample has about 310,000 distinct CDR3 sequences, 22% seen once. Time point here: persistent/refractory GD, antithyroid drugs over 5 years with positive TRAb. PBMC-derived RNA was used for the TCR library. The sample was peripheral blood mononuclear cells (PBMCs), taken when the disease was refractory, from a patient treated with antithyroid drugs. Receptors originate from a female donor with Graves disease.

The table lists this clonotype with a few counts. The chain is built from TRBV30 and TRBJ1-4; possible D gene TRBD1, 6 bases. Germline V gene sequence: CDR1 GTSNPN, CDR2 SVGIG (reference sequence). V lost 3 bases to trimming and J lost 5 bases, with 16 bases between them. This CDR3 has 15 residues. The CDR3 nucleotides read TGTGCCTGGAGCGACCTTGGGACAATGAATGAAAAACTGTTTTTT. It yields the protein CAWSDLGTMNEKLFF.

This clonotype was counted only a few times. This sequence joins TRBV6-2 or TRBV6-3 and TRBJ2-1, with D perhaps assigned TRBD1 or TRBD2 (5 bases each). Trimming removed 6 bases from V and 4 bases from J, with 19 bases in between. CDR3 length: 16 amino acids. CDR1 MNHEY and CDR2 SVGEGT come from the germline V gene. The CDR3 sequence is CASRHWGTLGYNEQFF. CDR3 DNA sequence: TGTGCCAGCAGGCATTGGGGGACGCTGGGATACAATGAGCAGTTCTTC.

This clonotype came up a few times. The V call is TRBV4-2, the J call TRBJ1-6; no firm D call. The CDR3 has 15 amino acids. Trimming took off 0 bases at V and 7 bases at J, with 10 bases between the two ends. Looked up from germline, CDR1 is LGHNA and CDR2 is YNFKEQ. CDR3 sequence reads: CASSQELDQNSPLHF. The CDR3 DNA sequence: TGTGCCAGCAGCCAAGAGTTGGACCAGAATTCACCCCTCCACTTT.

CDR3 sequence: CASSFRAGGGLGTEAFF. The CDR3 DNA reads TGTGCCAGCAGTTTTCGGGCAGGGGGTGGACTGGGCACTGAAGCTTTCTTT. V is TRBV12-3 or TRBV12-4 and J is TRBJ1-1, with 7 bases matching TRBD1. The trim removed 3 bases at V and 4 bases at J, leaving 14 bases unmatched. CDR3 length: 17 amino acids.

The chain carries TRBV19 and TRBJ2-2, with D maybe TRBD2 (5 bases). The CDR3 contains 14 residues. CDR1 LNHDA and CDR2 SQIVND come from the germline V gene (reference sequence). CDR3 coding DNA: TGTGCGTTACGTCCTAGCTGCGTCGCCGGGGAGCTGTTTTTT. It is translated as CALRPSCVAGELFF.

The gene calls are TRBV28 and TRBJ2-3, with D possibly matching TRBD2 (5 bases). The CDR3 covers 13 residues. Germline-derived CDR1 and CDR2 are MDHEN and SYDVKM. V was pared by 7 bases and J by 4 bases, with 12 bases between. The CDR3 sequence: CASNGLESDTQYF. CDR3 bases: TGTGCCAGCAATGGACTGGAGTCAGATACGCAGTATTTT.

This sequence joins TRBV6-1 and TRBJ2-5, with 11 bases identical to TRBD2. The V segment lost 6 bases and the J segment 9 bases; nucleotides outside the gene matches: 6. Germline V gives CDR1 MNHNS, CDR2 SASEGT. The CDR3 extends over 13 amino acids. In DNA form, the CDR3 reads TGTGCCAGCAGACCCCCGGGACTAGCGGCCCAGTACTTC. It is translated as CASRPPGLAAQYF.

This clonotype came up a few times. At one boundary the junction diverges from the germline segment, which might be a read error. The CDR3 DNA reads TGTGCCGCCAGCAGAGAAAACCCTGGGACATCCACCTTC. This encodes CAASRENPGTSTF. This chain joins TRBV15 and TRBJ1-2; tentative D call: TRBD1 (6 bases). The CDR3 length is 13 residues. Germline V lookup: CDR1 LNHNV, CDR2 YYDKDF (reference sequence).

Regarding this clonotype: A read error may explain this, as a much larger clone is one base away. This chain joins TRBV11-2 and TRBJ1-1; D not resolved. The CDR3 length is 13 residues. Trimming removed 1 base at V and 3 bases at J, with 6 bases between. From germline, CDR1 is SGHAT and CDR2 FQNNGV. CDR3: CASSLVDYTEAFF. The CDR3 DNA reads TGTGCCAGCAGCTTAGTGGACTACACTGAAGCTTTCTTT.

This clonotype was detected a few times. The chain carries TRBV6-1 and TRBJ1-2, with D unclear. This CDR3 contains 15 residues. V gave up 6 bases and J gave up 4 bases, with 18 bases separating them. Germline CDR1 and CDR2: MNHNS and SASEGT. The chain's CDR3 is CASSFLGWTIYGYTF. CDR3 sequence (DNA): TGTGCCAGCAGCTTCTTAGGATGGACGATCTATGGCTACACCTTC.

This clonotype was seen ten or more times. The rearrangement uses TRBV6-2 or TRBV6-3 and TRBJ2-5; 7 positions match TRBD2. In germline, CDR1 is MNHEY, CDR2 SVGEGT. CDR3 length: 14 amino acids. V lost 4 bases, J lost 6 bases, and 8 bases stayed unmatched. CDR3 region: CASSFGGIRKTQYF. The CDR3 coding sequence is TGTGCCAGCAGTTTCGGGGGGATTCGGAAGACCCAGTACTTC.

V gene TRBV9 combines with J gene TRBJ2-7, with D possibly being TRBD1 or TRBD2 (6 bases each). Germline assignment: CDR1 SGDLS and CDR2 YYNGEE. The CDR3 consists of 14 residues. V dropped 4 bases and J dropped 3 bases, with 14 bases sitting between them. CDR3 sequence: CASSPAGHFYEQYF. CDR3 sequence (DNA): TGTGCCAGCAGCCCGGCGGGACATTTCTACGAGCAGTACTTC. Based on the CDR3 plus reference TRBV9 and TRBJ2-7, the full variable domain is DSGVTQTPKHLITATGQRVTLRCSPRSGDLSVYWYQQSLDQGLQFLIQYYNGEERAKGNILERFSAQQFPDLHSELNLSSLELGDSALYFCASSPAGHFYEQYFGPGTRLTVT.

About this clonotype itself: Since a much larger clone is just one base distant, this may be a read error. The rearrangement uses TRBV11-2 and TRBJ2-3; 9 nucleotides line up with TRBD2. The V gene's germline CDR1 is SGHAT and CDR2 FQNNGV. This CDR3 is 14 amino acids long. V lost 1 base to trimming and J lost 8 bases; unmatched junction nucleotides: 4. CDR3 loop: CASSLAGAGGTQYF. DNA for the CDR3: TGTGCCAGCAGCTTAGCCGGAGCGGGGGGTACGCAGTATTTT.

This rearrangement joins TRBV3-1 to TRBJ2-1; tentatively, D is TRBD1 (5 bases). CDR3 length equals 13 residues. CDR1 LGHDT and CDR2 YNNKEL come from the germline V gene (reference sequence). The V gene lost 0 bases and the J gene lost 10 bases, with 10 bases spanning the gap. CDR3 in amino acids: CASSQDYGAEQFF. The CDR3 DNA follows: TGTGCCAGCAGCCAAGATTATGGGGCGGAGCAGTTCTTC.

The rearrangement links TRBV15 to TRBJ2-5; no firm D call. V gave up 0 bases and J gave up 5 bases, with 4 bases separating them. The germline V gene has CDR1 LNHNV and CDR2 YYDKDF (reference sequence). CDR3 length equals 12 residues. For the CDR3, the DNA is TGTGCCACCAGCAGAGATTATGAGACCCAGTACTTC. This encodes CATSRDYETQYF.

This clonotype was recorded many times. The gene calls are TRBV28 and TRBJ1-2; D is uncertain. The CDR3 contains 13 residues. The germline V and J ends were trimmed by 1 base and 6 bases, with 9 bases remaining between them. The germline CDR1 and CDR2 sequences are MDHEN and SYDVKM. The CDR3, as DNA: TGTGCCAGCAGTTTATTCAACGACCATGGCTACACCTTC. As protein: CASSLFNDHGYTF.

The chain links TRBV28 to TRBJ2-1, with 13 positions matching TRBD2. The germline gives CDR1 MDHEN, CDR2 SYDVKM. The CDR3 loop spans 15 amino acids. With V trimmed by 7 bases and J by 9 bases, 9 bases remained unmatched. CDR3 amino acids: CASTLGLAGAREQFF. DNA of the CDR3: TGTGCCAGCACCCTCGGACTAGCGGGAGCACGTGAGCAGTTCTTC.

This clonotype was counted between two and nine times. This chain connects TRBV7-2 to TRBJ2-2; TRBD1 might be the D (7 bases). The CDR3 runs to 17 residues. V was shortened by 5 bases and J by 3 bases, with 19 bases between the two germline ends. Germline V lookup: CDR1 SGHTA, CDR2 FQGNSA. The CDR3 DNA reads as TGTGCCAGCAGCCAACGAGGCAGGGGGGCGGACACCGGGGAGCTGTTTTTT. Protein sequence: CASSQRGRGADTGELFF. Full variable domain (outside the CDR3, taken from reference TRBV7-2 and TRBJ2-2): GAGVSQSPSNKVTEKGKDVELRCDPISGHTALYWYRQSLGQGLEFLIYFQGNSAPDKSGLPSDRFSAERTGGSVSTLTIQRTQQEDSAVYLCASSQRGRGADTGELFFGEGSRLTVL.

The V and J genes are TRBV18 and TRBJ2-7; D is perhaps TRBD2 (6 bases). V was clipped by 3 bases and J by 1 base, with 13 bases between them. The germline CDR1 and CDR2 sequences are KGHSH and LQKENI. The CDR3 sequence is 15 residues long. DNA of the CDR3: TGTGCCAGCTCACCCGGGACTGCCCGTTCCTACGAGCAGTACTTC. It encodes CASSPGTARSYEQYF.

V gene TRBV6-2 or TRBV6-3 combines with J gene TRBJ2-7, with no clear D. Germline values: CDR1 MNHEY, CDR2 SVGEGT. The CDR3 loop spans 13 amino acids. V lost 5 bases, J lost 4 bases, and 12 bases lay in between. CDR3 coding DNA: TGTGCCAGCAGTCCACCGGACCCTTACGAGCAGTACTTC. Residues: CASSPPDPYEQYF.